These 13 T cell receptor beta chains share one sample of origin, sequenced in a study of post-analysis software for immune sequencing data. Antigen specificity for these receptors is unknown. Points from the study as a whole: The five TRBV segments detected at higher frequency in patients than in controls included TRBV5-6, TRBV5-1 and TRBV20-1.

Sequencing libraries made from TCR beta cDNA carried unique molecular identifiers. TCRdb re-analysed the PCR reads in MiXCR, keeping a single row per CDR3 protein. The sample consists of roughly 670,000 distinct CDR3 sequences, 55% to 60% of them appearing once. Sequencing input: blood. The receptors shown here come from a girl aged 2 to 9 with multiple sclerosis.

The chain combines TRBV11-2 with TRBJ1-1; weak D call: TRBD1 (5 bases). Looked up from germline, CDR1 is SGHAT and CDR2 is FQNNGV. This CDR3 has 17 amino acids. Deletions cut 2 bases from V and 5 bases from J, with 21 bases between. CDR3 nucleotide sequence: TGTGCCAGCAGCTTATTGTGGGGCAAGGGTGAGGTAACTGAAGCTTTCTTT. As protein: CASSLLWGKGEVTEAFF.

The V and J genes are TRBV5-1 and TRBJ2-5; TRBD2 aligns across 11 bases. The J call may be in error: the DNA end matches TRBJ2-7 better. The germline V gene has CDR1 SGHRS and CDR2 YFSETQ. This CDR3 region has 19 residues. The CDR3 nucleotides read TGCGCCAGCAGCTTGAGGGCAGGGGCAGGGGGACTAGCGGTCTACGAGCAGTACTTC. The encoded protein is CASSLRAGAGGLAVYEQYF.

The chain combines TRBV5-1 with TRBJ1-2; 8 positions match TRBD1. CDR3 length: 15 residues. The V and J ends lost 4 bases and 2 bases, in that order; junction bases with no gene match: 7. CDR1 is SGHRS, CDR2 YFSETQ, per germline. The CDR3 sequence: CASSPRTGRNYGYTF. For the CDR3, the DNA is TGCGCCAGCAGCCCGCGGACAGGGAGAAACTATGGCTACACCTTC.

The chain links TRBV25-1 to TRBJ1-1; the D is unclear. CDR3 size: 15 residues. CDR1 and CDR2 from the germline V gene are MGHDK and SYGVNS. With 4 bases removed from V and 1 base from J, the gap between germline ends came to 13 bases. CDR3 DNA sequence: TGTGCCAGCAGTGCTCTTTCGGGCCCGAACACTGAAGCTTTCTTT. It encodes CASSALSGPNTEAFF.

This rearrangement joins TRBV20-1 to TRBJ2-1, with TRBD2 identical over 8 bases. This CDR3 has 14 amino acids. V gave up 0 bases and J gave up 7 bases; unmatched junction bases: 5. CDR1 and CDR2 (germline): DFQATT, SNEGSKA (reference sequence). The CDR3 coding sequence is TGCAGTGCTAGAGATGAGGCTAGCGGGAATGAGCAGTTCTTC. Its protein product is CSARDEASGNEQFF.

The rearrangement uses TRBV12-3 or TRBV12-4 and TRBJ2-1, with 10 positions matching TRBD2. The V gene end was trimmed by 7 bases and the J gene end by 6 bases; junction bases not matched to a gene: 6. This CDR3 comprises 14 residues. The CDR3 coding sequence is TGTGCCAGCATCGTAGCGGGGGGATCCAATGAGCAGTTCTTC. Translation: CASIVAGGSNEQFF.

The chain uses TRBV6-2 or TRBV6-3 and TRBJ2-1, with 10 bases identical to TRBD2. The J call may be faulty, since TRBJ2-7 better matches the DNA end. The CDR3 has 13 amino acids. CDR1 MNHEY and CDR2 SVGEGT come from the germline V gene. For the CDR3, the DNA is TGTGCCAGCGAGCGGGGGGGCTACAATGAGCAGTACTTC. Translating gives CASERGGYNEQYF.

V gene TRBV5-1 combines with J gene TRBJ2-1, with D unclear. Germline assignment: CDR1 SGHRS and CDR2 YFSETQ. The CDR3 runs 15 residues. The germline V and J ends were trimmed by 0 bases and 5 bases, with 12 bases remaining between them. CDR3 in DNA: TGCGCCAGCAGCTTGGGGCAGACCGCGAACAATGAGCAGTTCTTC. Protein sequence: CASSLGQTANNEQFF.

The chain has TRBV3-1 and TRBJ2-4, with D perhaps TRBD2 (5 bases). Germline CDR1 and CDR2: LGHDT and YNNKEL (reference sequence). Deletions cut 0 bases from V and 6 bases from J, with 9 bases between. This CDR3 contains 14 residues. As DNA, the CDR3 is TGTGCCAGCAGCCAAGATCACGGGATAAACATTCAGTACTTC. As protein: CASSQDHGINIQYF.

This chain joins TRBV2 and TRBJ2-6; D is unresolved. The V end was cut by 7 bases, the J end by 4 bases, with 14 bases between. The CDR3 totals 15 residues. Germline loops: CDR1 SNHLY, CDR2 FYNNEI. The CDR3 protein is CASTLDGPGANVLTF. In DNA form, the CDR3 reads TGTGCCAGCACACTGGACGGCCCAGGGGCCAACGTCCTGACTTTC.

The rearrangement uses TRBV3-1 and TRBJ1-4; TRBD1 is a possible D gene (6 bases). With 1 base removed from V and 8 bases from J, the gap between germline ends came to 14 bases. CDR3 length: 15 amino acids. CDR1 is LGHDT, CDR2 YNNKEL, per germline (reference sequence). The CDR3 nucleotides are TGTGCCAGCAGCCAAGGGCGGGGGCAAGAGGAAAAACTGTTTTTT. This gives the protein CASSQGRGQEEKLFF.

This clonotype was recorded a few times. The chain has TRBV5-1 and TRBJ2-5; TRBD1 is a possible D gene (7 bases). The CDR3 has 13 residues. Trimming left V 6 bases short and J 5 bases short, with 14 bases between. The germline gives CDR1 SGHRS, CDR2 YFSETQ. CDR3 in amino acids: CASTTGAGETQYF. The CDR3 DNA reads TGCGCCAGCACCACAGGGGCGGGGGAGACCCAGTACTTC.

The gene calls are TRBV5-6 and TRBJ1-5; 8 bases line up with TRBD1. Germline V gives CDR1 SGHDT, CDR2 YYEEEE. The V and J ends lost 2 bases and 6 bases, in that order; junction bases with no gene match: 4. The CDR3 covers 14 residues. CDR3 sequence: CASSFQGAGQPQHF. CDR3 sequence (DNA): TGTGCCAGCAGCTTCCAGGGGGCGGGTCAGCCCCAGCATTTT.